One and the same sample provided the 8 T cell receptor beta chains below, sequenced in a study of beta chain features in type 1 diabetes. Study-wide points: Moderately but significantly shorter TCRB CDR3s were found in Type 1 diabetes patients in all four CD4+ subsets.

These receptors have no known antigen. The investigators reverse transcribed all of the isolated RNA, so they sequenced expressed TCRB transcripts. Only in-frame clones appear in the TCRdb table, and some are missing; sequencing was by immunoSEQ multiplex PCR. The sample shows 300,000 to 400,000 clones, about 13% of them seen only once. The material sequenced was naive CD4+ T cells from blood. Receptors originate from a woman aged 18-30 years with type 1 diabetes.

A few counts support this clone. The J gene is TRBJ1-5, the V gene TRBV28, with D perhaps matching TRBD1 (5 bases). Germline lookup yields CDR1 MDHEN and CDR2 SYDVKM. The V end was cut by 2 bases, the J end by 1 base, with 6 bases between. The CDR3 extends over 14 amino acids. This CDR3 is CASSLRGSNQPQHF. CDR3 sequence (DNA): TGTGCCAGCAGTTTACGGGGGAGCAATCAGCCCCAGCATTTT.

A few counts support this clone. V and J are TRBV29-1 and TRBJ2-3; 7 nucleotides line up with TRBD2. This CDR3 is 17 amino acids long. Looked up from germline, CDR1 is SQVTM and CDR2 is ANQGSEA. V gave up 7 bases and J gave up 1 base; unmatched junction bases: 17. The CDR3 spells CSAQAGVAGWGTDTQYF. CDR3 coding DNA: TGCAGCGCGCAAGCTGGGGTAGCGGGCTGGGGCACAGATACGCAGTATTTT.

This clone was counted a few times. The J gene is TRBJ2-1, the V gene TRBV7-9, with D tentatively TRBD2 (6 bases). V was trimmed by 5 bases and J by 3 bases, leaving 14 bases between them. The CDR3 is 15 residues long. Germline V CDR1 and CDR2: SEHNR, FQNEAQ (reference sequence). The CDR3 region is CASSLGGLHYNEQFF. The CDR3, as DNA: TGTGCCAGCAGCCTGGGGGGACTTCACTACAATGAGCAGTTCTTC.

This clone was detected a few times. V gene TRBV28 combines with J gene TRBJ2-1; 14 nucleotides line up with TRBD2. Germline-derived CDR1 and CDR2 are MDHEN and SYDVKM. CDR3 length: 16 amino acids. V was pared by 3 bases and J by 7 bases, with 5 bases of the junction left unmatched. In DNA, the CDR3 is TGTGCCAGCAGTTTTGTGGGGACTAGCGGGAGAAATGAGCAGTTCTTC. Protein product: CASSFVGTSGRNEQFF. The whole variable domain, remainder taken from reference TRBV28 and TRBJ2-1, is DVKVTQSSRYLVKRTGEKVFLECVQDMDHENMFWYRQDPGLGLRLIYFSYDVKMKEKGDIPEGYSVSREKKERFSLILESASTNQTSMYLCASSFVGTSGRNEQFFGPGTRLTVL.

The table lists this clone with a few counts. The rearrangement joins TRBV18 to TRBJ1-1; no reliable D call. Germline-derived CDR1 and CDR2 are KGHSH and LQKENI. Trimming removed 6 bases from V and 2 bases from J, with 22 bases in between. This CDR3 is built from 17 residues. CDR3: CASSVGQPLLLNTEAFF. For the CDR3, the DNA is TGTGCCAGCTCTGTTGGGCAGCCCCTTCTTCTAAACACTGAAGCTTTCTTT. Drawing the rest from reference TRBV18 and TRBJ1-1, the complete variable domain is NAGVMQNPRHLVRRRGQEARLRCSPMKGHSHVYWYRQLPEEGLKFMVYLQKENIIDESGMPKERFSAEFPKEGPSILRIQQVVRGDSAAYFCASSVGQPLLLNTEAFFGQGTRLTVV.

This chain links TRBV25-1 with TRBJ2-3; D might be TRBD2 (5 bases). V lost 1 base, J lost 0 bases, and 8 bases lay in between. The CDR3 is 15 amino acids. Germline-derived CDR1 and CDR2 are MGHDK and SYGVNS. The CDR3 reads CASSESGISTDTQYF. The CDR3 DNA reads as TGTGCCAGCAGTGAATCCGGGATAAGCACAGATACGCAGTATTTT.

The V and J genes are TRBV30 and TRBJ1-5; TRBD1 might be the D (5 bases). From germline, CDR1 is GTSNPN and CDR2 SVGIG (reference sequence). The CDR3 runs to 13 residues. Trimming shortened V by 2 bases and J by 1 base, and 6 bases separated the two germline ends. The CDR3 DNA sequence: TGTGCCTGGAGTAGACAGAGCAATCAGCCCCAGCATTTT. This encodes CAWSRQSNQPQHF.

This clone was recorded a few times. The chain combines TRBV28 with TRBJ2-7; the D is unclear. V lost 5 bases and J lost 3, with 14 bases in between. The CDR3 spans 14 residues. Germline lookup yields CDR1 MDHEN and CDR2 SYDVKM. The CDR3 region has the DNA TGTGCCAGCAGTGATACTACACCCCGCTACGAGCAGTACTTC. Protein: CASSDTTPRYEQYF.